Listed below are T cell receptor beta chains from one sample, sequenced in a study of cytomegalovirus exposure and HLA in healthy donors. TCRdb keeps only in-frame clones here, not all; method: immunoSEQ multiplex PCR. The data show 150,000 to 200,000 clones, around 82% seen once. The sequencing input was PBMCs. These receptors came from a man aged 18 to 30 in good health and CMV-seronegative. The CDR3 runs from the conserved cysteine through the conserved F or W. D genes are given only for firm matches. Not all rows give a size; the values are once, few, many and, for expanded clones, a class.

cdr3_length: 12
clone_size: few
d_call: -
j_call: TRBJ1-4
v_call: TRBV6-1
cdr3_aa: CASRGPEEKLFF
cdr3_nt: TGTGCCAGCAGGGGGCCTGAGGAAAAACTGTTTTTT

cdr3_length: 15
clone_size: -
d_call: TRBD2
j_call: TRBJ2-4
v_call: TRBV6-5
cdr3_aa: CASSTLAGAKNIQYF
cdr3_nt: TGTGCCAGCAGTACACTAGCGGGAGCCAAAAACATTCAGTACTTC

cdr3_length: 15
clone_size: -
d_call: -
j_call: TRBJ2-7
v_call: TRBV5-1
cdr3_aa: CASSATGQPSYEQYF
cdr3_nt: TGCGCCAGCAGCGCTACTGGACAGCCCTCCTACGAGCAGTACTTC

cdr3_length: 15
clone_size: -
d_call: -
j_call: TRBJ1-2
v_call: TRBV7-9
cdr3_aa: CSSSLGSGDYYGYTF
cdr3_nt: TGTTCCAGCAGCTTAGGGTCAGGGGATTACTATGGCTACACCTTC

cdr3_length: 13
clone_size: once
d_call: -
j_call: TRBJ1-1
v_call: TRBV4-3
cdr3_aa: CASSQVQGTEAFF
cdr3_nt: TGCGCCAGCAGCCAAGTGCAGGGAACTGAAGCTTTCTTT

cdr3_length: 17
clone_size: -
d_call: -
j_call: TRBJ1-3
v_call: TRBV4-3
cdr3_aa: CASSQEAQPFSGNTIYF
cdr3_nt: TGCGCCAGCAGCCAAGAGGCCCAACCATTCTCTGGAAACACCATATATTTT

cdr3_length: 18
clone_size: -
d_call: TRBD2
j_call: TRBJ2-3
v_call: TRBV11-3
cdr3_aa: CASSLTSGGYPSTDTQYF
cdr3_nt: TGTGCCAGCAGCCTAACTAGCGGGGGGTACCCGAGCACAGATACGCAGTATTTT

cdr3_length: 14
clone_size: -
d_call: TRBD2
j_call: TRBJ2-1
v_call: TRBV27
cdr3_aa: CASSDQAGVREQFF
cdr3_nt: TGTGCCAGCAGTGATCAAGCGGGAGTTCGTGAGCAGTTCTTC

cdr3_length: 14
clone_size: -
d_call: -
j_call: TRBJ2-2
v_call: TRBV19
cdr3_aa: CASDQGIRTGELFF
cdr3_nt: TGTGCCAGTGACCAGGGGATACGCACCGGGGAGCTGTTTTTT

cdr3_length: 12
clone_size: few
d_call: -
j_call: TRBJ2-5
v_call: TRBV6-5
cdr3_aa: CASRDRGETQYF
cdr3_nt: TGTGCCAGCAGGGACAGAGGAGAGACCCAGTACTTC

cdr3_length: 16
clone_size: -
d_call: TRBD2
j_call: TRBJ2-2
v_call: TRBV5-1
cdr3_aa: CASSPGRAVNTGELFF
cdr3_nt: TGCGCCAGCAGCCCGGGGAGGGCCGTGAACACCGGGGAGCTGTTTTTT

cdr3_length: 14
clone_size: -
d_call: -
j_call: TRBJ2-1
v_call: TRBV10-3
cdr3_aa: CAIRTAGRNNEQFF
cdr3_nt: TGTGCCATCAGGACAGCGGGCCGAAACAATGAGCAGTTCTTC

cdr3_length: 13
clone_size: once
d_call: TRBD1
j_call: TRBJ2-7
v_call: TRBV10-3
cdr3_aa: CAIKPGQGYEQYF
cdr3_nt: TGTGCCATCAAGCCGGGACAGGGTTACGAGCAGTACTTC

cdr3_length: 15
clone_size: -
d_call: TRBD2
j_call: TRBJ2-2
v_call: TRBV11-3
cdr3_aa: CASSPGGTNTGELFF
cdr3_nt: TGTGCCAGCAGCCCGGGGGGAACGAACACCGGGGAGCTGTTTTTT

cdr3_length: 15
clone_size: -
d_call: TRBD1
j_call: TRBJ2-1
v_call: TRBV9
cdr3_aa: CASSVGTGGYNEQFF
cdr3_nt: TGTGCCAGCAGCGTAGGGACAGGGGGTTACAATGAGCAGTTCTTC

cdr3_length: 15
clone_size: -
d_call: TRBD1
j_call: TRBJ1-5
v_call: TRBV6-6
cdr3_aa: CASITGGFGNQPQHF
cdr3_nt: TGTGCCAGCATCACAGGGGGCTTCGGCAATCAGCCCCAGCATTTT

cdr3_length: 12
clone_size: -
d_call: -
j_call: TRBJ1-1
v_call: TRBV2
cdr3_aa: CASSQGYTEAFF
cdr3_nt: TGTGCCAGCAGCCAGGGGTACACTGAAGCTTTCTTT

cdr3_length: 15
clone_size: once
d_call: -
j_call: TRBJ2-5
v_call: TRBV6-1
cdr3_aa: CASSEAWQGTGTQYF
cdr3_nt: TGTGCCAGCAGTGAAGCGTGGCAGGGTACGGGGACCCAGTACTTC

cdr3_length: 14
clone_size: -
d_call: -
j_call: TRBJ1-4
v_call: TRBV19
cdr3_aa: CASSGQMASEKLFF
cdr3_nt: TGTGCCAGTAGTGGACAGATGGCGAGTGAAAAACTGTTTTTT

cdr3_length: 14
clone_size: -
d_call: TRBD2
j_call: TRBJ2-7
v_call: TRBV7-9
cdr3_aa: CSSGSDPREGEQYF
cdr3_nt: TGTTCCAGCGGCAGCGACCCGCGGGAGGGCGAGCAGTACTTC

cdr3_length: 14
clone_size: -
d_call: TRBD2
j_call: TRBJ2-1
v_call: TRBV7-3
cdr3_aa: CASGTSGRYNEQFF
cdr3_nt: TGTGCCAGCGGCACTAGCGGGAGGTACAATGAGCAGTTCTTC

cdr3_length: 15
clone_size: -
d_call: TRBD1
j_call: TRBJ2-4
v_call: TRBV6-5
cdr3_aa: CASSSSDRAKNIQYF
cdr3_nt: TGTGCCAGCAGTTCCTCGGACAGGGCGAAAAACATTCAGTACTTC

cdr3_length: 14
clone_size: -
d_call: -
j_call: TRBJ1-1
v_call: TRBV5-1
cdr3_aa: CASSLKSGDTEAFF
cdr3_nt: TGCGCCAGCAGCTTGAAGTCCGGGGACACTGAAGCTTTCTTT

cdr3_length: 13
clone_size: -
d_call: -
j_call: TRBJ1-1
v_call: TRBV7-2
cdr3_aa: CASSLTQGTEAFF
cdr3_nt: TGTGCCAGCAGCTTGACACAGGGAACTGAAGCTTTCTTT

cdr3_length: 15
clone_size: -
d_call: TRBD1
j_call: TRBJ2-7
v_call: TRBV19
cdr3_aa: CASSPGQGNSYEQYF
cdr3_nt: TGTGCCAGTAGTCCCGGACAGGGGAACTCCTACGAGCAGTACTTC

cdr3_length: 15
clone_size: -
d_call: TRBD2
j_call: TRBJ2-1
v_call: TRBV5-6
cdr3_aa: CASSKLAGGTYEQFF
cdr3_nt: TGTGCCAGCAGCAAACTAGCGGGAGGGACTTATGAGCAGTTCTTC

cdr3_length: 16
clone_size: -
d_call: TRBD2
j_call: TRBJ2-3
v_call: TRBV28
cdr3_aa: CASSLGLAGVVDTQYF
cdr3_nt: TGTGCCAGCAGTCTCGGACTAGCGGGAGTTGTAGATACGCAGTATTTT

cdr3_length: 15
clone_size: -
d_call: -
j_call: TRBJ2-7
v_call: TRBV10-3
cdr3_aa: CAISEGPSSAYEQYF
cdr3_nt: TGTGCCATCTCCGAAGGGCCTAGCAGTGCCTACGAGCAGTACTTC

cdr3_length: 14
clone_size: -
d_call: -
j_call: TRBJ1-1
v_call: TRBV7-9
cdr3_aa: CASSLSLGRPEAFF
cdr3_nt: TGTGCCAGCAGCTTAAGCCTCGGGAGGCCTGAAGCTTTCTTT

cdr3_length: 14
clone_size: -
d_call: TRBD1
j_call: TRBJ2-5
v_call: TRBV4-1
cdr3_aa: CASSQGQGVETQYF
cdr3_nt: TGCGCCAGCAGCCAAGGACAGGGGGTGGAGACCCAGTACTTC

cdr3_length: 13
clone_size: -
d_call: TRBD1
j_call: TRBJ1-2
v_call: TRBV7-2
cdr3_aa: CASSSAGGGGYTF
cdr3_nt: TGTGCCAGCAGCTCCGCAGGGGGAGGTGGCTACACCTTC

cdr3_length: 14
clone_size: -
d_call: -
j_call: TRBJ1-4
v_call: TRBV7-8
cdr3_aa: CASSLDRAREKLFF
cdr3_nt: TGTGCCAGCAGCTTAGACAGGGCACGGGAAAAACTGTTTTTT

cdr3_length: 16
clone_size: -
d_call: -
j_call: TRBJ2-1
v_call: TRBV29-1
cdr3_aa: CSVGQGLRGPYNEQFF
cdr3_nt: TGCAGCGTTGGCCAGGGGCTTCGGGGCCCCTACAATGAGCAGTTCTTC

cdr3_length: 15
clone_size: few
d_call: TRBD2
j_call: TRBJ2-3
v_call: TRBV4-3
cdr3_aa: CASSYRLAGLDTQYF
cdr3_nt: TGCGCCAGCAGCTACCGACTAGCCGGATTAGATACGCAGTATTTT

cdr3_length: 14
clone_size: -
d_call: -
j_call: TRBJ2-3
v_call: TRBV9
cdr3_aa: CASSVEAGRNTQYF
cdr3_nt: TGTGCCAGCAGCGTAGAGGCGGGAAGAAATACGCAGTATTTT

cdr3_length: 15
clone_size: once
d_call: TRBD2
j_call: TRBJ2-5
v_call: TRBV5-4
cdr3_aa: CASSLKREKGETQYF
cdr3_nt: TGTGCCAGCAGCTTGAAGCGGGAGAAGGGAGAGACCCAGTACTTC

cdr3_length: 13
clone_size: once
d_call: -
j_call: TRBJ1-1
v_call: TRBV4-3
cdr3_aa: CASSQDLNTEAFF
cdr3_nt: TGCGCCAGCAGCCAAGATCTTAACACTGAAGCTTTCTTT